The 14 T cell receptor beta chains reported below all come from one sample, sequenced in a study of T cell responses to AZD1222 COVID-19 vaccine. Only in-frame clones appear in the TCRdb table, and some are missing; sequencing was by immunoSEQ multiplex PCR. Seen here are 140,000 to 150,000 clones, more than 85% observed once, and the top ten hold 1.5% to 2%. Material: peripheral blood, obtained on day 0 of AZD1222 vaccination. These receptors were collected from an adult in good health.

V gene TRBV5-1 combines with J gene TRBJ1-5; possibly TRBD1 for D (6 bases). There are 15 residues in the CDR3. The V gene's germline CDR1 is SGHRS and CDR2 YFSETQ. Trimming shortened V by 4 bases and J by 0 bases, and 11 bases separated the two germline ends. Here the CDR3 reads CASSPGTNSNQPQHF. CDR3 in DNA: TGCGCCAGCAGCCCCGGGACAAATAGCAATCAGCCCCAGCATTTT.

This clone was found once. The chain has TRBV3-1 (or the pseudogene TRBV3-2) and TRBJ1-5, with no clear D. The CDR3 totals 17 residues. Germline loops: CDR1 LGHDT, CDR2 YNNKEL (reference sequence). The V gene lost 0 bases and the J gene lost 4 bases, with 16 bases spanning the gap. In nucleotides, the CDR3 is TGTGCCAGCAGCCAAGAACGGACCTTAAAAGAGAATCAGCCCCAGCATTTT. This translates into CASSQERTLKENQPQHF.

The genes are TRBV10-1 and TRBJ1-2; D ambiguous. CDR1 is WNHNN and CDR2 is SYGVQD in the germline V gene (reference sequence). Trimming cost V 1 base and J 6 bases, with 0 bases left between them. The CDR3 extends over 10 amino acids. In DNA, the CDR3 is TGCGCCAGCAGTGAGTATGGCTACACCTTC. Translation gives CASSEYGYTF.

In the case of this clone: At the DNA level, this CDR3 is encoded by other sequences in the same sample as well. CDR3 region: CASSLAANTEAFF. For the CDR3, the DNA is TGTGCCAGCAGCTTAGCTGCGAACACTGAAGCTTTCTTT. The rearrangement uses TRBV7-9 and TRBJ1-1; D gene ambiguous. There are 13 residues in the CDR3. Trimming left V 0 bases short and J 1 base short, with 3 bases between. CDR1 and CDR2 from the germline V gene are SEHNR and FQNEAQ (reference sequence). The full variable domain, with the rest looked up from reference TRBV7-9 and TRBJ1-1, is DTGVSQNPRHKITKRGQNVTFRCDPISEHNRLYWYRQTLGQGPEFLTYFQNEAQLEKSRLLSDRFSAERPKGSFSTLEIQRTEQGDSAMYLCASSLAANTEAFFGQGTRLTVV.

The chain recombines TRBV20-1 with TRBJ1-2; D not certain. Germline V gives CDR1 DFQATT, CDR2 SNEGSKA (reference sequence). The CDR3 spans 14 residues. Between the trimmed V and J ends, which lost 3 bases and 8 bases, there was a span of 19 bases. This CDR3 is CSASAPGPAGGYTF. The CDR3 region has the DNA TGCAGTGCTAGTGCCCCCGGCCCCGCTGGCGGCTACACCTTC.

The rearrangement links TRBV29-1 to TRBJ1-1, with D tentatively TRBD1 (5 bases). The V end was cut by 6 bases, the J end by 9 bases, with 14 bases between. CDR3 length equals 11 residues. CDR1 is SQVTM, CDR2 ANQGSEA, per germline. The CDR3: CSVGQTGKAFF. For the CDR3, the DNA is TGCAGCGTCGGACAAACCGGGAAAGCTTTCTTT.

The chain carries TRBV19 and TRBJ1-5; weak D call: TRBD1 (5 bases). CDR1 and CDR2 from the germline V gene are LNHDA and SQIVND (reference sequence). The CDR3 extends over 16 amino acids. The germline V and J ends were trimmed by 7 bases and 6 bases, with 22 bases remaining between them. CDR3 amino acids: CASKHGALGQGQPQHF. The DNA of the CDR3 is TGTGCCAGTAAACACGGGGCTCTCGGGCAGGGTCAGCCCCAGCATTTT.

The chain employs TRBV15 and TRBJ1-5; TRBD1 agrees at 7 bases. Germline lookup yields CDR1 LNHNV and CDR2 YYDKDF (reference sequence). The CDR3 has 19 amino acids. The V and J ends lost 1 base and 2 bases, in that order; junction bases with no gene match: 14. The CDR3 spells CATSRALHTGERGNQPQHF. The CDR3 nucleotides read TGTGCCACCAGCAGAGCCCTCCATACAGGGGAACGGGGCAATCAGCCCCAGCATTTT. The whole variable domain, remainder taken from reference TRBV15 and TRBJ1-5, is DAMVIQNPRYQVTQFGKPVTLSCSQTLNHNVMYWYQQKSSQAPKLLFHYYDKDFNNEADTPDNFQSRRPNTSFCFLDIRSPGLGDTAMYLCATSRALHTGERGNQPQHFGDGTRLSIL.

CDR3 sequence: CASSLEGTGVSSYGYTF. CDR3 bases: TGTGCCAGCAGCTTGGAAGGGACGGGTGTGTCGTCCTATGGCTACACCTTC. This chain connects TRBV5-5 to TRBJ1-2; D perhaps matches TRBD1 (5 bases). The germline gives CDR1 SGHKS, CDR2 YYEKEE (reference sequence). Trimming cost V 0 bases and J 4 bases, with 19 bases left between them. The CDR3 length is 17 residues.

For this clone: Other DNA sequences in this sample translate to the same CDR3. J is TRBJ1-3 and V is TRBV5-1; 7 bases are a match to TRBD1. The CDR3 is made up of 14 amino acids. V shed 4 bases and J 2 bases; nucleotides not matched to a gene: 3. Germline CDR1 SGHRS, CDR2 YFSETQ. The CDR3 bases are TGCGCCAGCAGCCAGACAGGGACTGGAAACACCATATATTTT. Translated: CASSQTGTGNTIYF.

In its sample, this clone was seen once. V usage is TRBV2 and J usage is TRBJ2-5; D might be TRBD2 (7 bases). There are 15 residues in the CDR3. Germline CDR1 reads SNHLY; CDR2 reads FYNNEI. Trimming took 5 bases from V and 5 from J, leaving 18 bases between them. CDR3 DNA sequence: TGTGCCAGCAGTTTGGGGGGGACAATTAGGGAGACCCAGTACTTC. This codes for CASSLGGTIRETQYF.

Only one count was recorded for this clone. Other nucleotide sequences from this sample produce the same CDR3. This sequence joins TRBV6-5 and TRBJ1-1, with TRBD1 as a possible D gene (5 bases). Trimming left V 0 bases short and J 1 base short, with 9 bases between. In germline, CDR1 is MNHEY, CDR2 SVGAGI. This CDR3 contains 15 residues. CDR3 residues: CASSYSWQGNTEAFF. Written as DNA, the CDR3 is TGTGCCAGCAGTTACTCGTGGCAGGGGAACACTGAAGCTTTCTTT.

The chain employs TRBV14 and TRBJ2-1; D is perhaps TRBD1 or TRBD2 (6 bases each). Germline CDR1 reads SGHDN; CDR2 reads FVKESK. Trimming shortened V by 4 bases and J by 7 bases, and 17 bases separated the two germline ends. The CDR3 contains 15 residues. As DNA, the CDR3 is TGTGCCAGCAGCCTGGTAGGGGGGCTACAAAATGAGCAGTTCTTC. As protein: CASSLVGGLQNEQFF.

CDR3 protein: CASSLQREVLYGYTF. The CDR3, as DNA: TGCGCCAGCAGCCTCCAGAGAGAAGTTCTCTATGGCTACACCTTC. The chain couples TRBV4-1 to TRBJ1-2, with no clear D. The V gene's germline CDR1 is MGHRA and CDR2 YSYEKL. Trimming removed 4 bases from V and 4 bases from J, with 16 bases in between. This CDR3 region has 15 residues.